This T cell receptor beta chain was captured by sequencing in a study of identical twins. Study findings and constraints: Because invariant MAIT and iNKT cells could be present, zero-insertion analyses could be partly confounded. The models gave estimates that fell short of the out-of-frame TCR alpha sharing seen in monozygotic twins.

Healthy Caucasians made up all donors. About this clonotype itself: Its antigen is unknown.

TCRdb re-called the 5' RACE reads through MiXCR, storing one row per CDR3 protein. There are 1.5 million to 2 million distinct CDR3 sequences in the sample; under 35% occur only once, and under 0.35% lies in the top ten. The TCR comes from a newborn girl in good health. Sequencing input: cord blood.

CDR3 region: CASSHKAGGLSYEQYF. DNA of the CDR3: TGTGCCAGCAGCCACAAAGCGGGGGGCCTTTCCTACGAGCAGTACTTC. V usage is TRBV3-1 and J usage is TRBJ2-7, with 9 bases lining up with TRBD2. CDR1 LGHDT and CDR2 YNNKEL come from the germline V gene (reference sequence). The J segment lost 1 base and the V segment lost 3 bases, leaving 7 bases of the junction unmatched. This CDR3 is built from 16 residues.